This passage covers 11 T cell receptor beta chains from one sample sequenced in a study of T-cell memory formation after mild COVID-19. TCRdb reanalysed the 5' RACE reads using MiXCR and keeps one entry per CDR3 protein. Of roughly 130,000 distinct CDR3 sequences listed, around 6.3% are singletons. Sequenced: PBMCs or a T cell subset sorted from them (not recorded which). These receptors all come from an adult woman who had mild COVID-19 (a few samples of this study predate the infection). Cell type and time point are not known.

This clonotype was found many times. This chain joins TRBV12-3 or TRBV12-4 and TRBJ2-5; TRBD1 agrees at 8 bases. Trimming cost V 3 bases and J 3 bases; bases outside gene matches: 3. The CDR3 runs to 14 residues. The CDR3 DNA follows: TGTGCCAGCAGTTTGGACAGGGTTAAAGAGACCCAGTACTTC. It encodes CASSLDRVKETQYF.

This sequence joins TRBV5-6 and TRBJ2-6; possibly TRBD1 for D (6 bases). The CDR3 is made up of 16 amino acids. Trimming pared 4 bases from V and 0 bases from J, leaving 11 bases between. Looked up from germline, CDR1 is SGHDT and CDR2 is YYEEEE. The CDR3 sequence is CASSPRTASGANVLTF. The CDR3, as DNA: TGTGCCAGCAGCCCCCGGACAGCCTCTGGGGCCAACGTCCTGACTTTC. The full variable domain, its missing parts supplied by reference TRBV5-6 and TRBJ2-6, is DAGVTQSPTHLIKTRGQQVTLRCSPKSGHDTVSWYQQALGQGPQFIFQYYEEEERQRGNFPDRFSGHQFPNYSSELNVNALLLGDSALYLCASSPRTASGANVLTFGAGSRLTVL.

This chain links TRBV20-1 with TRBJ2-4, with D perhaps TRBD1 or TRBD2 (5 bases each). The CDR3 runs 13 residues. The ends were cut back, 3 bases at V and 12 bases at J, with 18 bases in the middle. Germline V gene sequence: CDR1 DFQATT, CDR2 SNEGSKA (reference sequence). The CDR3 spells CSASGGARVAQYF. The CDR3, as DNA: TGCAGTGCTAGTGGTGGGGCGCGGGTGGCTCAGTACTTC.

The sample holds a few counts of this clonotype. This CDR3 is CASSQVGTGRDNVLTF. In DNA, the CDR3 is TGTGCCAGCAGCCAAGTTGGGACGGGGAGGGACAACGTCCTGACTTTC. This sequence joins TRBV4-2 and TRBJ2-6; 7 bases agree with TRBD2. Germline loops: CDR1 LGHNA, CDR2 YNFKEQ. The CDR3 extends over 16 amino acids. V gave up 1 base and J gave up 9 bases; unmatched junction bases: 9.

This clonotype was observed at least ten times. This chain connects TRBV7-9 to TRBJ2-7, with 9 bases lining up with TRBD1. With 1 base clipped from V and 2 bases from J, the junction kept 6 bases outside the gene matches. In germline, CDR1 is SEHNR, CDR2 FQNEAQ (reference sequence). The CDR3 is made up of 16 amino acids. The CDR3 is CASSLGGTGRTYEQYF. The CDR3 coding sequence is TGTGCCAGCAGCTTAGGGGGGACAGGGAGGACCTACGAGCAGTACTTC.

In this sample, this clonotype turned up many times. The chain recombines TRBV3-1 with TRBJ1-2, with D hard to call. V was cut by 5 bases and J by 4 bases, with 14 bases left in between. The CDR3 contains 14 residues. The germline V gene has CDR1 LGHDT and CDR2 YNNKEL (reference sequence). The CDR3 spells CASSFVGSPYGYTF. CDR3 nucleotide sequence: TGTGCCAGCAGCTTCGTCGGGTCCCCCTATGGCTACACCTTC. Supplemented by reference TRBV3-1 and TRBJ1-2, the full variable domain reads DTAVSQTPKYLVTQMGNDKSIKCEQNLGHDTMYWYKQDSKKFLKIMFSYNNKELIINETVPNRFSPKSPDKAHLNLHINSLELGDSAVYFCASSFVGSPYGYTFGSGTRLTVV.

There are many counts of this clonotype. The chain couples TRBV4-2 to TRBJ2-2, with unresolved D. Per the germline V gene, CDR1 is LGHNA and CDR2 is YNFKEQ. This CDR3 has 14 amino acids. Trimming stripped 1 base from V and 6 bases from J, with 9 bases between. CDR3 residues: CASSQGTTPGELFF. In DNA, the CDR3 is TGTGCCAGCAGCCAAGGGACCACCCCCGGGGAGCTGTTTTTT.

This clonotype was recorded a few times. V gene TRBV12-3 or TRBV12-4 combines with J gene TRBJ2-3; possibly TRBD1 for D (6 bases). The CDR3 has 14 residues. Trimming cost V 7 bases and J 0 bases, with 11 bases left between them. In nucleotides, the CDR3 is TGTGCCAGCAAAACAGGGCGTAGCACAGATACGCAGTATTTT. It encodes CASKTGRSTDTQYF.

Ten or more counts support this clonotype. The chain recombines TRBV6-5 with TRBJ2-3, with D maybe TRBD2 (5 bases). Germline CDR1 MNHEY, CDR2 SVGAGI. With 2 bases removed from V and 5 bases from J, the gap between germline ends came to 11 bases. This CDR3 contains 14 residues. The CDR3 sequence is CASSYGYGEDTQYF. The CDR3 coding sequence is TGTGCCAGCAGTTACGGGTACGGGGAAGATACGCAGTATTTT.

In its sample, this clonotype was seen many times. V is TRBV5-1 and J is TRBJ2-7; 8 nucleotides match TRBD1. V gave up 1 base and J gave up 0 bases; unmatched junction bases: 12. The germline V gene has CDR1 SGHRS and CDR2 YFSETQ. This CDR3 region has 18 residues. The CDR3 region is CASSLSPSGQGSSYEQYF. The CDR3 nucleotides are TGCGCCAGCAGCTTGAGCCCCTCCGGACAGGGCAGCTCCTACGAGCAGTACTTC.

This clonotype was seen a few times. The chain couples TRBV24-1 to TRBJ2-5; D gene unclear. The CDR3 is made up of 17 amino acids. The germline V and J ends were trimmed by 3 bases and 1 base, with 17 bases remaining between them. The germline CDR1 and CDR2 sequences are KGHDR and SFDVKD. For the CDR3, the DNA is TGTGCCACCAGTGATCCTAGAAGAGGAATAGGCCAAGAGACCCAGTACTTC. Its translation is CATSDPRRGIGQETQYF.